This T cell receptor beta chain was identified in a study of CD8 T cells in ankylosing spondylitis. Study findings and constraints: Characteristic, it appeared, of ankylosing spondylitis blood was a TCR beta motif of about eight highly homologous variants. Disease-linked clones reportedly showed significant enrichment in matched ankylosing spondylitis synovial fluid. Earlier studies detected some motif variants in reactive arthritis synovial fluid and blood.

This clonotype showed up many times. Its antigen is still unknown. TCRdb independently ran MiXCR on the 5' RACE reads; one entry per CDR3 protein. This repertoire shows about 130,000 distinct CDR3 sequences, approximately 7.3% found once; its top ten account for under 15%. V was shortened by 4 bases and J by 8 bases, with 18 bases between the two germline ends. This CDR3 comprises 14 residues. Germline lookup yields CDR1 DFQATT and CDR2 SNEGSKA (reference sequence). V usage is TRBV20-1 and J usage is TRBJ2-1; possible D gene TRBD2, 6 bases. This TCR was recovered from a female donor with ankylosing spondylitis or in good health (not recorded which). The source material was blood, either unsorted or a sorted T cell fraction (not recorded which). In DNA form, the CDR3 reads TGCAGTGCTAAGGAGGGGTCATTAGGGGATGAGCAGTTCTTC. Protein: CSAKEGSLGDEQFF.